This section outlines one T cell receptor (beta chain) sequence together with its context. The antigen remains undetermined. The data are from a study of T-cell reconstitution after alpha-beta-depleted transplantation in children. The TCRbeta library was prepared with unique molecular identifiers. TCRdb processed the PCR reads anew with MiXCR; each CDR3 protein has one entry. The sample includes around 450,000 distinct CDR3 sequences, around 15% of them seen just once. Broader study findings: Hyperexpanded clones declined; after one year, newly produced T cells mostly supplied diversity. In some patients, recipient T cells and intrathymic progenitors surviving conditioning explained high day-60 diversity. Expanded graft clones numbering several hundred reportedly gave rise to alpha-beta T cells about two months after transplant.

V was clipped by 2 bases and J by 4 bases; unmatched bases: 5. The germline CDR1 and CDR2 sequences are SGDLS and YYNGEE. CDR3 size: 14 residues. The sample consisted of PBMCs, mostly from graft donor cells, taken 360 days after TCRalphabeta/CD19-depleted stem cell transplant. The genes are TRBV9 and TRBJ2-7; TRBD1 matches at 8 bases. The receptor was derived from a boy in the first two years of life who had a stem cell transplant for Wiskott-Aldrich syndrome, so the T cells may come from the graft donor. The CDR3 spells CASSVGDRKYEQYF. DNA for the CDR3: TGTGCCAGCAGCGTGGGGGACAGGAAGTACGAGCAGTACTTC.